These 29 T cell receptor beta chains were all obtained from the same sample, sequenced in a study of blood T cell repertoires in COVID-19 (dated by TCRdb to about 2020). Library creation used the immunoSEQ multiplex PCR assay. The immuneACCESS repertoire file appears here via TCRdb, limited to in-frame rearrangements. These files lack a portion of the clones; in checked studies, under half of the deficit traces to unresolved V genes, and the cause of the others is not known. The sample yields about 110,000 clones; 90% to 95% were counted once. Less than 1.5% of the sample comes from the top ten. The sequenced material came from peripheral blood. The receptors shown here come from a woman aged 25 to 39 with acute or convalescent COVID-19.

The chain links TRBV6-5 to TRBJ1-3; 7 positions match TRBD1. J lost 4 bases, V lost 4 bases, and 10 bases had no gene match. Per the germline V gene, CDR1 is MNHEY and CDR2 is SVGAGI. This CDR3 region has 16 residues. In DNA, the CDR3 is TGTGCCAGCAGTTCTGGGACAGTAGGTACCGGAAACACCATATATTTT. Its translation: CASSSGTVGTGNTIYF.

This clone was detected only once. V usage is TRBV7-8 and J usage is TRBJ2-7; 7 bases match TRBD1. This CDR3 has 14 amino acids. CDR1 and CDR2 (germline): SGHVS, FQNEAQ. V lost 3 bases and J lost 3; bases outside the gene matches: 5. The chain's CDR3 is CASSLTGKGYEQYF. CDR3 coding DNA: TGTGCCAGCAGCTTGACAGGGAAGGGCTACGAGCAGTACTTC.

The chain uses TRBV7-2 and TRBJ2-1; 13 bases align to TRBD2. Germline V gene lookup returns CDR1 SGHTA and CDR2 FQGNSA. This CDR3 spans 17 amino acids. V lost 0 bases, J lost 4 bases, and 3 bases stayed unmatched. For the CDR3, the DNA is TGTGCCAGCAGCTTAGCCCCACTAGCGGGAGGGTACAATGAGCAGTTCTTC. Protein: CASSLAPLAGGYNEQFF.

The V and J genes are TRBV21-1 and TRBJ1-4; whether TRBD1, the table's D call, matches the DNA was not checked. TRBV21-1 is a listed pseudogene. The CDR3 loop spans 15 amino acids. CDR3 sequence reads: CASSTTGQGNEKLFF. The DNA for the CDR3 is TGTGCCAGCAGCACCACGGGACAGGGAAATGAAAAACTGTTTTTT.

The chain recombines TRBV19 with TRBJ2-1; maybe TRBD2 (6 bases). The CDR3 consists of 16 residues. V was cut by 9 bases and J by 0 bases, with 18 bases left in between. CDR1 LNHDA and CDR2 SQIVND come from the germline V gene (reference sequence). Written as DNA, the CDR3 is TGTGCCAGCCAGGAGGGGCTCCACAGCTCCTACAATGAGCAGTTCTTC. This gives the protein CASQEGLHSSYNEQFF.

This rearrangement joins TRBV7-3 to TRBJ2-5; D might be TRBD2 (5 bases). Trimming pared 5 bases from V and 0 bases from J, leaving 19 bases between. The CDR3 spans 17 residues. The V gene's germline CDR1 is SGHTA and CDR2 FQGTGA. The CDR3 loop is CASSATAAVANQETQYF. The CDR3 DNA follows: TGTGCCAGCAGCGCCACCGCTGCGGTAGCGAACCAAGAGACCCAGTACTTC. The variable domain in full, with the rest retrieved from reference TRBV7-3 and TRBJ2-5, is GAGVSQTPSNKVTEKGKYVELRCDPISGHTALYWYRQSLGQGPEFLIYFQGTGAADDSGLPNDRFFAVRPEGSVSTLKIQRTERGDSAVYLCASSATAAVANQETQYFGPGTRLLVL.

In DNA, the CDR3 is TGTGCCAGCAGTCCCGGGTATAGCAATCAGCCCCAGCATTTT. This encodes CASSPGYSNQPQHF. This rearrangement joins TRBV27 to TRBJ1-5; D remains ambiguous. The germline V gene encodes CDR1 MNHEY and CDR2 SMNVEV (reference sequence). This CDR3 spans 14 amino acids. Trimming took 5 bases from V and 0 from J, leaving 8 bases between them.

This rearrangement joins TRBV11-2 to TRBJ1-4, with TRBD1 identical over 8 bases. CDR1 SGHAT and CDR2 FQNNGV come from the germline V gene. The CDR3 extends over 16 amino acids. After removal of 3 bases from V and 10 bases from J, the junction contained 13 bases not matched to a gene. CDR3 loop: CASSLAQDRGFGKLFF. CDR3 in DNA: TGTGCCAGCAGCTTGGCCCAAGACAGGGGCTTTGGAAAACTGTTTTTT.

The chain has TRBV6-5 and TRBJ2-5; 8 bases are shared with TRBD2. The V gene's germline CDR1 is MNHEY and CDR2 SVGAGI. The CDR3 is 13 amino acids. V trimming: 7 bases; J trimming: 4 bases; junction bases outside the gene matches: 5. Written as DNA, the CDR3 is TGTGCCAGCAAGGCGGGGGGCGGAGAGACCCAGTACTTC. Translated: CASKAGGGETQYF.

This clone showed up just a few times. The V gene is TRBV7-2, the J gene TRBJ1-2; 10 nucleotides align to TRBD1. Unmatched junction bases numbered 7, after V lost 6 bases and J lost 3 bases. Germline V CDR1 and CDR2: SGHTA, FQGNSA. The CDR3 runs to 15 residues. Here the CDR3 DNA reads TGTGCCAGCAGTCCAGACAGGGGGCAGGACTATGGCTACACCTTC. Amino acids: CASSPDRGQDYGYTF.

The chain couples TRBV28 to TRBJ1-4; 9 nucleotides agree with TRBD1. This CDR3 comprises 14 residues. CDR1 MDHEN and CDR2 SYDVKM come from the germline V gene. V lost 5 bases to trimming and J lost 6 bases; unmatched junction nucleotides: 4. This chain's CDR3 is CASSTTGGDEKLFF. The CDR3 DNA sequence: TGTGCCAGCAGTACTACAGGGGGCGATGAAAAACTGTTTTTT.

With regard to this clone: This CDR3 is also generated by other DNA sequences in the sample. J is TRBJ2-7 and V is TRBV6-5, with 7 bases fitting TRBD1. CDR3 length: 15 residues. V dropped 0 bases and J dropped 0; count of bases not matched to a gene: 2. CDR1 MNHEY and CDR2 SVGAGI come from the germline V gene. As DNA, the CDR3 is TGTGCCAGCAGTTACTCGACAGGGAGCTCCTACGAGCAGTACTTC. As protein: CASSYSTGSSYEQYF.

J is TRBJ2-4 and V is TRBV2, with TRBD1 identical over 11 bases. The trim removed 6 bases at V and 0 bases at J, leaving 10 bases unmatched. The CDR3 extends over 18 amino acids. Germline-derived CDR1 and CDR2 are SNHLY and FYNNEI. In nucleotides, the CDR3 is TGTGCCAGCAGGTCCGGGACAGGGGGTGGACTAGCCAAAAACATTCAGTACTTC. The encoded protein is CASRSGTGGGLAKNIQYF.

Only one count was recorded for this clone. V usage is TRBV4-3 and J usage is TRBJ2-1, with TRBD2 identical over 8 bases. The CDR3 is 15 amino acids. Trimming removed 3 bases from V and 4 bases from J; junction bases left unmatched: 5. Germline V CDR1 and CDR2: LGHNA, YSLEER. CDR3 bases: TGCGCCAGCAGCCAGGTTAGCGGGACTTACAATGAGCAGTTCTTC. Protein: CASSQVSGTYNEQFF.

The chain uses TRBV7-9 and TRBJ1-6; D possibly corresponds to TRBD1 (6 bases). With 5 bases removed from V and 5 bases from J, the gap between germline ends came to 16 bases. The germline gives CDR1 SEHNR, CDR2 FQNEAQ (reference sequence). This CDR3 has 16 amino acids. The chain's CDR3 is CASSPTWTANNSPLHF. The CDR3 DNA reads TGTGCCAGCAGCCCAACATGGACAGCTAATAATTCACCCCTCCACTTT.

The chain links TRBV2 to TRBJ2-3; 7 bases fit TRBD2. This CDR3 is built from 16 residues. Germline V gives CDR1 SNHLY, CDR2 FYNNEI. Trimming removed 7 bases from V and 1 base from J; junction bases left unmatched: 11. The CDR3: CASNPRTLAGTDTQYF. The CDR3 DNA sequence: TGTGCCAGCAACCCCCGAACGCTAGCGGGCACAGATACGCAGTATTTT.

This clone was seen once. The V gene is TRBV6-5, the J gene TRBJ1-1, with 9 bases fitting TRBD1. Germline V gives CDR1 MNHEY, CDR2 SVGAGI. The CDR3 length is 13 residues. J was trimmed by 7 bases and V by 7 bases; bases with no gene match: 7. This CDR3 is CASNPGQGLEAFF. The CDR3 nucleotides read TGTGCCAGCAACCCGGGACAGGGCCTTGAAGCTTTCTTT.

The chain has TRBV2 and TRBJ1-5, with TRBD1 as a possible D gene (6 bases). V was pared by 6 bases and J by 4 bases, with 13 bases between. From germline, CDR1 is SNHLY and CDR2 FYNNEI. CDR3 length: 14 residues. CDR3 in amino acids: CASSERTGNQPQHF. The CDR3 bases are TGTGCCAGCAGCGAGAGAACAGGGAATCAGCCCCAGCATTTT.

The rearrangement uses TRBV25-1 and TRBJ1-6, with 9 bases identical to TRBD1. Germline trimming cut 7 bases from V and 7 bases from J; bases unmatched to any gene: 5. Germline-derived CDR1 and CDR2 are MGHDK and SYGVNS. The CDR3 is 14 amino acids. CDR3 DNA: TGTGCCAGCATCTCGGGACAGGGAAATTCACCCCTCCACTTT. Encoded protein: CASISGQGNSPLHF.

The chain links TRBV28 to TRBJ1-4; no clear D. Trimming left V 5 bases short and J 11 bases short, with 6 bases between. The germline gives CDR1 MDHEN, CDR2 SYDVKM. CDR3 length: 10 amino acids. The CDR3: CASSDKKLFF. DNA of the CDR3: TGTGCCAGCAGTGACAAGAAACTGTTTTTT.

The chain carries TRBV6-6 and TRBJ2-3; D is uncertain. Germline values: CDR1 MNHNY, CDR2 SVGAGI (reference sequence). CDR3 length: 11 residues. The CDR3 region has the DNA TGTGCAACCAAACGGGCAGATACGCAGTATTTT. As protein: CATKRADTQYF.

The chain employs TRBV7-2 and TRBJ1-4; the match to TRBD1 covers 9 bases. Germline V lookup: CDR1 SGHTA, CDR2 FQGNSA. The CDR3 has 16 residues. V shed 3 bases and J 0 bases; nucleotides not matched to a gene: 2. The CDR3 protein is CASSLDRGATNEKLFF. CDR3 in DNA: TGTGCCAGCAGCTTGGACAGGGGTGCAACTAATGAAAAACTGTTTTTT.

This chain connects TRBV4-1 to TRBJ2-5; TRBD1 matches 10 bases. CDR1 and CDR2 (germline): MGHRA, YSYEKL. The CDR3 is 18 amino acids. Trimming at V came to 1 base and at J to 4 bases, leaving 12 bases not matched to a gene. Here the CDR3 DNA reads TGCGCCAGCAGCCAAGGAGACAGGGGGCTGGAGTTGGGAGAGACCCAGTACTTC. This codes for CASSQGDRGLELGETQYF.

This chain uses TRBV20-1 with TRBJ2-1, with 11 bases fitting TRBD2. The CDR3 has 16 residues. Looked up from germline, CDR1 is DFQATT and CDR2 is SNEGSKA (reference sequence). The V and J ends lost 3 bases and 3 bases, in that order; junction bases with no gene match: 7. The CDR3 sequence is CSASIAGGSFYNEQFF. The DNA of the CDR3 is TGCAGTGCTAGTATAGCGGGAGGGTCCTTCTACAATGAGCAGTTCTTC.

The CDR3 is CASSLGQANQPQHF. CDR3 sequence (DNA): TGTGCCAGCAGCTTAGGACAGGCCAATCAGCCCCAGCATTTT. The chain couples TRBV7-2 to TRBJ1-5; the D gene is possibly TRBD1 (6 bases). V gave up 1 base and J gave up 3 bases, with 7 bases separating them. The CDR3 length is 14 residues. CDR1 SGHTA and CDR2 FQGNSA come from the germline V gene.

This clone has more than one count but fewer than ten. The DNA for the CDR3 is TGTGCCTGGAGAGAAGACAGGGGGCGGCGTAGCACCGGGGAGCTGTTTTTT. As protein: CAWREDRGRRSTGELFF. The chain is built from TRBV30 and TRBJ2-2; 10 nucleotides match TRBD1. V dropped 3 bases and J dropped 4; count of bases not matched to a gene: 11. This CDR3 region has 17 residues. Germline V CDR1 and CDR2: GTSNPN, SVGIG (reference sequence).

The chain recombines TRBV2 with TRBJ1-1, with no clear D. Per the germline V gene, CDR1 is SNHLY and CDR2 is FYNNEI. There are 14 residues in the CDR3. Trimming stripped 9 bases from V and 0 bases from J, with 14 bases between. CDR3 DNA: TGTGCCAGTAATTTCGGCGGCATGAACACTGAAGCTTTCTTT. As protein: CASNFGGMNTEAFF.

The genes are TRBV11-2 and TRBJ1-4; 10 nucleotides align to TRBD1. The CDR3 loop spans 14 amino acids. Germline CDR1 reads SGHAT; CDR2 reads FQNNGV. V was clipped by 5 bases and J by 7 bases; unmatched bases: 4. The CDR3 reads CASSAGQGVEKLFF. The CDR3, as DNA: TGTGCCAGCAGCGCCGGACAGGGGGTTGAAAAACTGTTTTTT.

The chain is built from TRBV27 and TRBJ2-7, with D perhaps TRBD1 (5 bases). The CDR3 runs to 13 residues. Germline CDR1 reads MNHEY; CDR2 reads SMNVEV (reference sequence). V lost 4 bases, J lost 2 bases, and 9 bases lay in between. The DNA of the CDR3 is TGTGCCAGCAGTTCCCAGGGCGCCTACGAGCAGTACTTC. The encoded protein is CASSSQGAYEQYF.